A single T cell receptor (beta chain) is shown here with its context. These data come from a study of cytomegalovirus exposure and HLA in healthy donors. The PCR used 60 Vbeta and 13 Jbeta primers. Sequencing was performed with immunoSEQ multiplex PCR; in TCRdb, only in-frame clones are kept and a portion is missing. This table holds 90,000 to 110,000 clones, around 70% found once. The clonotype comes from a man aged 25-40 years in good health and CMV-seronegative. Sequencing used PBMCs.

The CDR3 reads CASSLRTGLAFF. The CDR3 DNA is TGTGCCAGCAGTCTTCGGACAGGGCTAGCTTTCTTT. The V call is TRBV2, the J call TRBJ1-1; 8 bases are shared with TRBD1. CDR3 size: 12 residues. The germline V gene has CDR1 SNHLY and CDR2 FYNNEI. The V segment lost 5 bases and the J segment 10 bases; nucleotides outside the gene matches: 6.